The entry below describes one T cell receptor beta chain. 13 Jbeta primers and 60 Vbeta primers were used for the PCR. Here immunoSEQ multiplex PCR was the method, and the copy in TCRdb shows in-frame clones only, minus some. The sample includes some 160,000 clones, around 83% of them seen just once. This record comes from a study of cytomegalovirus exposure and HLA in healthy donors. Trimming took 3 bases from V and 0 from J, leaving 9 bases between them. Germline V CDR1 and CDR2: LNHDA, SQIVND (reference sequence). The CDR3 covers 15 residues. The receptor's source is a male donor in good health and CMV-seropositive. Source material: PBMCs. This chain joins TRBV19 and TRBJ2-1; tentative D call: TRBD1 (7 bases). CDR3 in DNA: TGTGCCAGTAGTATTCAGGGGGGCTCCTACAATGAGCAGTTCTTC. As protein: CASSIQGGSYNEQFF. Full variable domain (rest looked up from reference TRBV19 and TRBJ2-1): DGGITQSPKYLFRKEGQNVTLSCEQNLNHDAMYWYRQDPGQGLRLIYYSQIVNDFQKGDIAEGYSVSREKKESFPLTVTSAQKNPTAFYLCASSIQGGSYNEQFFGPGTRLTVL.